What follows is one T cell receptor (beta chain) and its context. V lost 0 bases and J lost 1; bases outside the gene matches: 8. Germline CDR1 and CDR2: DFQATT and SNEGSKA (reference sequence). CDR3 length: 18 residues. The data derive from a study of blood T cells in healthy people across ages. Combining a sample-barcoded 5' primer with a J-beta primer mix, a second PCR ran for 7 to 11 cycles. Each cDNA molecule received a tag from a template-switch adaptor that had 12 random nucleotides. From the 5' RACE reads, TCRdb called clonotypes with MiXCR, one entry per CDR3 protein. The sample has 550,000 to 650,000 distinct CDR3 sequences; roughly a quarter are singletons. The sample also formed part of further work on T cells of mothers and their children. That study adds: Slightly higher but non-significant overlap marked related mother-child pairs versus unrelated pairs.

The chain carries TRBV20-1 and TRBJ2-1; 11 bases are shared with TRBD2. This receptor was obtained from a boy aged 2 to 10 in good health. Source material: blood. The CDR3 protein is CSARDQLAGDGSYNEQFF. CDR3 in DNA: TGCAGTGCTAGAGATCAACTAGCGGGAGACGGTTCCTACAATGAGCAGTTCTTC.